This is a list of T cell receptor beta chains from one sample in a study of CD8 T cells in ankylosing spondylitis. Via MiXCR, TCRdb re-called the 5' RACE reads, giving one row per CDR3 protein. The data contain 250,000 to 350,000 distinct CDR3 sequences, more than 20% of them singletons. The source material was blood, either unsorted or a sorted T cell fraction (not recorded which). The receptors here all came from a female donor with ankylosing spondylitis or in good health (not recorded which). CDR3s include the opening cysteine and the closing phenylalanine or tryptophan. The D gene is left open where the match is weak. Part of the rows lack a size; the others show once, few, many or a class for expanded clones.

J,size,V,D,DNA,CDR3
TRBJ2-1,-,TRBV10-3,TRBD2,TGTGCCACCGGGGGAACTAGCGGGATAGGCTCCTACAATGAGCAGTTCTTC,CATGGTSGIGSYNEQFF
TRBJ1-4,-,TRBV7-9,-,TGTGCCAGCAGCTCCCACCCGGGTGAAAAACTGTTTTTT,CASSSHPGEKLFF
TRBJ1-5,few,TRBV7-2,-,TGTGCCAGCACCTTGGTTGCGGGGGATCAGCCCCAGCATTTT,CASTLVAGDQPQHF
TRBJ1-3,-,TRBV5-6,-,TGTGCCAGCAGCTTGGCCGGGGCGGGCTCTGGAAACACCATATATTTT,CASSLAGAGSGNTIYF
TRBJ2-3,-,TRBV15,TRBD1,TGTGCCACCAGTCGGGACAGGGTAGGAGCTACAGATACGCAGTATTTT,CATSRDRVGATDTQYF
TRBJ2-7,-,TRBV6-1,-,TGTGCCAGCAGCGAGCGGGTGAACTCCTACGAGCAGTACTTC,CASSERVNSYEQYF
TRBJ2-3,few,TRBV3-1,-,TGTGCCAGCAGCCAAGAACCTGGACACTTCAGCACAGATACGCAGTATTTT,CASSQEPGHFSTDTQYF
TRBJ2-1,-,TRBV20-1,TRBD2,TGCAGTGCTAAGAGCTCCGGACTAGCGGATTACAATGAGCAGTTCTTC,CSAKSSGLADYNEQFF
TRBJ2-1,few,TRBV10-3,-,TGTGCCATCAGCACTACCGATGAGCAGTTCTTC,CAISTTDEQFF
TRBJ2-1,-,TRBV7-9,TRBD2,TGTGCCAGCAGCGCAGAAGGACTAGCGGTTAATGAGCAGTTCTTC,CASSAEGLAVNEQFF
TRBJ2-5,-,TRBV6-2/TRBV6-3,-,TGTGCCAGCAAAACCGGCGGTGAGACCCAGTACTTC,CASKTGGETQYF
TRBJ2-1,many,TRBV29-1,TRBD2,TGCAGCGTTGACCACAAGTATAGCGGGAGAGAATACAATGAGCAGTTCTTC,CSVDHKYSGREYNEQFF
TRBJ2-2,-,TRBV25-1,-,TGTGCCAGCAGTGAAGGTTGGGGAAGAACCGGGGAGCTGTTTTTT,CASSEGWGRTGELFF
TRBJ1-1,few,TRBV5-6,TRBD1,TGTGCCAGCAGCTTTTTAGGGGGCCCTGAAGCTTTCTTT,CASSFLGGPEAFF
TRBJ1-2,few,TRBV29-1,-,TGCAGCGTTTCGGGCACAGGTTCCATCTTCACCTTC,CSVSGTGSIFTF
TRBJ2-5,few,TRBV6-2/TRBV6-3,TRBD1,TGTGCCAGCAGAGGGACAGCACAAGAGACCCAGTACTTC,CASRGTAQETQYF
TRBJ2-1,few,TRBV5-1,TRBD1,TGCGCCAGCAGCCCTGGGACAGGGCCCTACAATGAGCAGTTCTTC,CASSPGTGPYNEQFF
TRBJ1-2,-,TRBV5-1,-,TGCGCCAGCAGCTTGACTGGGAACGGGAACTATGGCTACACCTTC,CASSLTGNGNYGYTF
TRBJ2-1,-,TRBV5-1,-,TGCGCCAGCACCACGGGCCGGAGCGACAATGAGCAGTTCTTC,CASTTGRSDNEQFF
TRBJ2-1,-,TRBV24-1,-,TGTGCCACCAGTGATCGGACTCCTTACAATGAGCAGTTCTTC,CATSDRTPYNEQFF
TRBJ2-3,-,TRBV6-5,TRBD2,TGTGCCAGCAGTTATACCCATACTAGCGGACGGGATACGCAGTATTTT,CASSYTHTSGRDTQYF
TRBJ1-4,few,TRBV20-1,TRBD1,TGCAGTGGACAGGGCGGTGAAAAACTGTTTTTT,CSGQGGEKLFF
TRBJ2-7,-,TRBV5-1,-,TGCGCCAGCAGCTTGGATTACTCCTACGAGCAGTACTTC,CASSLDYSYEQYF
TRBJ1-2,-,TRBV30,-,TGTGCCTGGAGTGTAGCTAAGGTGGGAGGCTACACCTTC,CAWSVAKVGGYTF
TRBJ1-4,-,TRBV3-1,-,TGTGCCAGCGGAACGGTTTCAATCGGGGAAAAACTGTTTTTT,CASGTVSIGEKLFF
TRBJ2-3,many,TRBV29-1,-,TGCAGCGTTGGTAGGGATTCGACAGATACGCAGTATTTT,CSVGRDSTDTQYF
TRBJ2-3,-,TRBV25-1,TRBD1,TGTGCCAGCAGTGAAGGCTTGGGACAGGGTAGAGATACGCAGTATTTT,CASSEGLGQGRDTQYF
TRBJ2-3,once,TRBV6-2/TRBV6-3,-,TGTGCCAGCAGTTACAACAGGGCTACAGATACGCAGTATTTT,CASSYNRATDTQYF
TRBJ2-3,-,TRBV19,TRBD2,TGTGCCAGTAAGTCGGCGGGAGGATCAGATACGCAGTATTTT,CASKSAGGSDTQYF
TRBJ2-3,few,TRBV20-1,-,TGCAGTGCTAGTGGCCGCACAGATACGCAGTATTTT,CSASGRTDTQYF
TRBJ1-2,-,TRBV12-3/TRBV12-4,-,TGTGCCAGCAGTTTTAATTGGGGGGCCGCGGATGGCTACACCTTC,CASSFNWGAADGYTF
TRBJ1-5,few,TRBV6-2/TRBV6-3,-,TGTGCCAGCAGTTACCCGGACCCCAGGGGCAATCAGCCCCAGCATTTT,CASSYPDPRGNQPQHF
TRBJ2-1,few,TRBV5-1,-,TGCGCCAGCAGCTTGGCCAGCCTCGGGTCCTACAATGAGCAGTTCTTC,CASSLASLGSYNEQFF
TRBJ2-3,few,TRBV29-1,-,TGCAGCGTTGAAGTGGGCACAGATACGCAGTATTTT,CSVEVGTDTQYF
TRBJ2-1,-,TRBV6-5,-,TGTGCCAGCAGTTACTACGCCCCATCCTACAATGAGCAGTTCTTC,CASSYYAPSYNEQFF
TRBJ1-1,few,TRBV4-3,-,TGCGCCAGCAGCCAAGGTCCCAGCATGAACACTGAAGCTTTCTTT,CASSQGPSMNTEAFF
TRBJ2-1,-,TRBV18,-,TGTGCCAGCTCACCCGGGACTTGGGGGACATACAATGAGCAGTTCTTC,CASSPGTWGTYNEQFF
TRBJ2-1,-,TRBV6-4,TRBD2,TGTGCCAGCAGTGAGATAGCGGGCGTCAATGAGCAGTTCTTC,CASSEIAGVNEQFF
TRBJ1-4,-,TRBV3-1,-,TGTGCCAGCAGCCAGCGGTACATAGATGAAAAACTGTTTTTT,CASSQRYIDEKLFF
TRBJ2-7,once,TRBV20-1,TRBD1,TGCAGTGCCCAGGGGGACAGTTCCTACGAGCAGTACTTC,CSAQGDSSYEQYF
TRBJ2-5,-,TRBV7-2,-,TGTGCCAGCAGCTTAGTCCTAGCTGGGGAGACCCAGTACTTC,CASSLVLAGETQYF
TRBJ2-2,few,TRBV7-9,-,TGTGCCAGCAGCTTAGGATACAGGGACACCGGGGAGCTGTTTTTT,CASSLGYRDTGELFF
TRBJ1-2,-,TRBV4-2,TRBD1,TGTGCCAGCAGCCCGCGGACAGGGGAGTCCTATGGCTACACCTTC,CASSPRTGESYGYTF
TRBJ2-5,many,TRBV7-9,-,TGTGCCAGCAGCTTGACTAGGGGTGAGACCCAGTACTTC,CASSLTRGETQYF
TRBJ2-3,many,TRBV20-1,-,TGCAGTGCTAGACCCTATGCGGCTAGCACAGATACGCAGTATTTT,CSARPYAASTDTQYF
TRBJ1-6,-,TRBV6-1,-,TGTGCCAGCGGAATAGGCAGAAATTCACCCCTCCACTTT,CASGIGRNSPLHF
TRBJ2-5,-,TRBV25-1,-,TGTGCCAGCAGTGAATTTCTCGGGGATAAAGAGACCCAGTACTTC,CASSEFLGDKETQYF
TRBJ1-2,few,TRBV10-3,-,TGTGCCATCAGTGAGTTCGGGGAGGACTATGGCTACACCTTC,CAISEFGEDYGYTF
TRBJ1-1,many,TRBV12-3/TRBV12-4,-,TGTGCCAGCAGCCCGGAGACGAACACTGAAGCTTTCTTT,CASSPETNTEAFF
TRBJ2-1,many,TRBV29-1,TRBD2,TGCAGCGTTGAGGAGACTAGCGGGAGGCGGGTTGAGCAGTTCTTC,CSVEETSGRRVEQFF
TRBJ2-5,-,TRBV20-1,-,TGCAGTGCTAGAGATCTCCCCCCCAGTGAGGAGACCCAGTACTTC,CSARDLPPSEETQYF